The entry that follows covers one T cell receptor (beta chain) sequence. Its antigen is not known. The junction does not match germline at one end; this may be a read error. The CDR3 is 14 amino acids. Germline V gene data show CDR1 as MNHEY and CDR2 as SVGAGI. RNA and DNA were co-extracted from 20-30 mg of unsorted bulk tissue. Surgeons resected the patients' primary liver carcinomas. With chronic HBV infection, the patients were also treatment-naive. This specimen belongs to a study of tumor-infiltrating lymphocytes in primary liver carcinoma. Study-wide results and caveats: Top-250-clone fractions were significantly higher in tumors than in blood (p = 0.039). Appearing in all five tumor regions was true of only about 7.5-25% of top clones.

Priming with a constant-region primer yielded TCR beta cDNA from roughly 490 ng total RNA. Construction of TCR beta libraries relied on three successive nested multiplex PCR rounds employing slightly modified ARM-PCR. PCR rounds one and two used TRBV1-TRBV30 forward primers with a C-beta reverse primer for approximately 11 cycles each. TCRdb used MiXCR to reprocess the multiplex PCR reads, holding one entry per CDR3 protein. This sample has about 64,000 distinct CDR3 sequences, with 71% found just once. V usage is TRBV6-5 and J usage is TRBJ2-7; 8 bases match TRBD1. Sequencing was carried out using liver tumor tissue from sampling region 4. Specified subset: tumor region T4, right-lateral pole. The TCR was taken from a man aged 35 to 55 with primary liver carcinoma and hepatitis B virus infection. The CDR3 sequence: CASSLRTGNYEQYF. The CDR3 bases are TGTGCCAGCAGTCTCCGGACAGGGAACTACGAACAGTACTTC.